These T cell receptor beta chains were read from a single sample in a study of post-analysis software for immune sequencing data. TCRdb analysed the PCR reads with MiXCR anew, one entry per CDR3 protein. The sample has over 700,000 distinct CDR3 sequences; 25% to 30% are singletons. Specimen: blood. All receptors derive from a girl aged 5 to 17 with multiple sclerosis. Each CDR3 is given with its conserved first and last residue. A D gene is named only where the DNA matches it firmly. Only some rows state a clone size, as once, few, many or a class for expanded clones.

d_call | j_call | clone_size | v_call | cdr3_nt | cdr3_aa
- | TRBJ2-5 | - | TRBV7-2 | TGTGCCAGCAGCCCAACGTTGGTTGGGGCGCGTGGAGAGACCCAGTACTTC | CASSPTLVGARGETQYF
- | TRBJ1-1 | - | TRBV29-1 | TGCAGCGTTGTGGGGCCCGGGGTCGACACTGAAGCTTTCTTT | CSVVGPGVDTEAFF
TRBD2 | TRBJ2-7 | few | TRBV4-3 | TGCGCCAGCAGTGCCCTAGCGGGAGTGAACCCCTACGAGCAGTACTTC | CASSALAGVNPYEQYF
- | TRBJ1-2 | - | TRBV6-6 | TGTGCCAGCGCCGCGGGTGGCTACACCTTC | CASAAGGYTF
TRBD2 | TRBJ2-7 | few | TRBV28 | TGTGCCAGCGCTAGCGGTATGTCCTACGAGCAGTACTTC | CASASGMSYEQYF
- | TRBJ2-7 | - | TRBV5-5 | TGTGCCAGCAGCTGGGGGCCGGGCCCCTACGAGCAGTACTTC | CASSWGPGPYEQYF
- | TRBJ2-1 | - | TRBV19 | TGTGCCAGTAGTATCCGGGGCCTCTCCTACAATGGGCAGTTCTTC | CASSIRGLSYNGQFF
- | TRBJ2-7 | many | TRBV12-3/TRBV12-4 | TGTGCCAGCAGTTCTTTCTACGAGCAGTACTTC | CASSSFYEQYF
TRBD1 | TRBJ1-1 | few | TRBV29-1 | TGCAGCGTGGATGAGGGGGCGAACACTGAAGCTTTCTTT | CSVDEGANTEAFF
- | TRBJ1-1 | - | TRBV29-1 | TGCAGCGTTGAAGACCCACTGAACACTGAAGCTTTCTTT | CSVEDPLNTEAFF
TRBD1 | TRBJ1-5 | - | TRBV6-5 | TGTGCCAGCAGTCCCTCGACAGGGTCTTCAAGCCAGCCCCAGCATTTT | CASSPSTGSSSQPQHF
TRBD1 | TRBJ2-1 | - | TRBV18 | TGTGCCAGCTCACCACCGGTTTGGGACAGAAATAATGAGCAGTTCTTC | CASSPPVWDRNNEQFF